These 5 T cell receptor beta chains were all obtained from the same sample, sequenced in a study of shared clonotypes between healthy human individuals. Clones were sequenced by immunoSEQ multiplex PCR, and TCRdb holds only the in-frame ones, with some missing. The sample includes over 2 million clones, about 95% seen only once; the top ten take roughly 1%. The naive CD8 subset, CD45RO-negative cells positively selected for CCR7, excluded terminally differentiated effector memory CD45RA+ cells. The sample was naive CD8+ T cells sorted from blood. The origin of the receptors is a man in his late teens or twenties in good health.

V usage is TRBV27 and J usage is TRBJ2-7; a possible D gene is TRBD1 (6 bases). Germline V gives CDR1 MNHEY, CDR2 SMNVEV (reference sequence). Trimming removed 3 bases from V and 3 bases from J, with 12 bases in between. The CDR3 contains 14 residues. DNA of the CDR3: TGTGCCAGCAGTTTTACAGGGAAGGGCTACGAGCAGTACTTC. This translates into CASSFTGKGYEQYF.

The J gene is TRBJ1-6, the V gene TRBV11-2; D is perhaps TRBD1 (6 bases). The length of the CDR3 is 11 residues. Per germline, CDR1 SGHAT and CDR2 FQNNGV. V was clipped by 11 bases and J by 6 bases, with 8 bases between them. CDR3 sequence (DNA): TGTGCCGCGGGGGCTAATTCACCCCTCCACTTT. It encodes CAAGANSPLHF.

The J gene is TRBJ2-1, the V gene TRBV4-3; 8 bases map to TRBD2. Germline V lookup: CDR1 LGHNA, CDR2 YSLEER. V trimming: 0 bases; J trimming: 4 bases; junction bases outside the gene matches: 5. This CDR3 is 16 amino acids long. The CDR3 DNA follows: TGCGCCAGCAGCCAAGATGGAGCGGGGGCGTACAATGAGCAGTTCTTC. Its translation is CASSQDGAGAYNEQFF.

As DNA, the CDR3 is TGTGCCAGCAGCACCCGAGGGCGCGCCTACGAGCAGTACTTC. Encoded protein: CASSTRGRAYEQYF. This sequence joins TRBV13 and TRBJ2-7, with D possibly being TRBD2 (5 bases). CDR3 size: 14 residues. V was clipped by 5 bases and J by 2 bases, with 13 bases between them. The germline CDR1 and CDR2 sequences are PRHDT and FYEKMQ (reference sequence).

The DNA of the CDR3 is TGCGCCAGCAGCCAAGATCCGGTAGCCTACGAGCAGTACTTC. As protein: CASSQDPVAYEQYF. The chain links TRBV4-1 to TRBJ2-7, with D unclear. Deletions cut 0 bases from V and 2 bases from J, with 8 bases between. In germline, CDR1 is MGHRA, CDR2 YSYEKL. This CDR3 region has 14 residues.